This TCR beta chain was found in a study of OX40 agonist ivuxolimab in advanced cancers. Across the study: One patient with hepatocellular carcinoma and two with cutaneous melanoma, three in all, had partial responses. Broader study findings: At 0.1 to 3.0 mg/kg, CD4+ and CD8+ blood T cells expanded clonally by week 6. CD8+ T cells (on average) carried more expanded clones than CD4+ T cells.

To note about this clone: The antigen is undetermined.

V was shortened by 3 bases and J by 7 bases, with 12 bases between the two germline ends. There are 14 residues in the CDR3. Germline V gene data show CDR1 as MNHEY and CDR2 as SMNVEV (reference sequence). Clones were read by immunoSEQ multiplex PCR, and TCRdb kept only the in-frame ones, dropping some. Of 95,000 to 100,000 clones in the sample, about 80% were seen once. This chain uses TRBV27 with TRBJ1-4, with D uncertain. The sequence was obtained from an adult with an advanced solid tumor such as melanoma, head and neck, liver or kidney cancer. The specimen comprised CD4+ or CD8+ T cells sorted from blood, sampled in a trial of the OX40 agonist ivuxolimab. The CDR3 DNA reads as TGTGCCAGCAGTTTTTGGGGTTCGGGTGAAAAACTGTTTTTT. It is translated as CASSFWGSGEKLFF.